This T cell receptor beta chain was documented in a study of Graves' ophthalmopathy and Graves' hyperthyroidism. Disease in donors with ophthalmopathy had moderate-to-severe activity, CAS ≥3, NOSPECS ≥4 and under 3 months' duration. Clinicians made diagnoses from clinical symptoms, serum thyroxine, TRAb, thyroid ultrasound and orbital computed tomography. This clonotype was counted at least ten times. The authors amplified TCR beta CDR3 regions from RNA transcripts. The workflow started with a first-round RT-PCR run with HTBI primers and then moved on to a second-round multiplex PCR. TCRdb reprocessed the multiplex PCR reads with MiXCR, giving one entry per CDR3 protein. This sample carries some 15,000 distinct CDR3 sequences, 50% of them seen once, and the ten largest clones take 40% to 50%. The TCR sequence derives from a woman under 40 with Graves' ophthalmopathy. Sequenced material: peripheral blood.

CDR3 amino acids: CSVVWDRGPGEQFF. CDR3 bases: TGCAGCGTTGTCTGGGACAGGGGGCCGGGTGAGCAGTTCTTC. The chain carries TRBV29-1 and TRBJ2-1; 12 bases map to TRBD1. V dropped 4 bases and J dropped 9; count of bases not matched to a gene: 7. This CDR3 comprises 14 residues. In germline, CDR1 is SQVTM, CDR2 ANQGSEA.